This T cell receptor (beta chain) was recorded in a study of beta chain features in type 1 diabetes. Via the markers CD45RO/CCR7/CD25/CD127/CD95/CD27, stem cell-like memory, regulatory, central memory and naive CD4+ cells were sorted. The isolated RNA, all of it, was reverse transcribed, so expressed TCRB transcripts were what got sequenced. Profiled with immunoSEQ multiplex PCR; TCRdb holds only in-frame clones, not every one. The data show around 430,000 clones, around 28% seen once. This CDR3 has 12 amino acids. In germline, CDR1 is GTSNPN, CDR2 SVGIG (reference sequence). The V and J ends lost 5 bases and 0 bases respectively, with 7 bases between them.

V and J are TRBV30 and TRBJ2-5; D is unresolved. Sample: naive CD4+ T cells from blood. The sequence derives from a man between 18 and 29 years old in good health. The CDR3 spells CAWVTNQETQYF. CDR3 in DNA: TGTGCCTGGGTTACGAACCAAGAGACCCAGTACTTC. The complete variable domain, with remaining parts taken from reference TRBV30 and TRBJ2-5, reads SQTIHQWPATLVQPVGSPLSLECTVEGTSNPNLYWYRQAAGRGLQLLFYSVGIGQISSEVPQNLSASRPQDRQFILSSKKLLLSDSGFYLCAWVTNQETQYFGPGTRLLVL.